This record covers a single T cell receptor (beta chain). This table comes from immunoSEQ multiplex PCR, and its TCRdb copy is limited to in-frame clones, with some not included. The sample has tens of thousands of clones; about 91% are singletons. This entry is derived from a study of OX40 agonist ivuxolimab in advanced cancers. Systemic immunosuppression or autoimmune disease history was grounds to exclude patients. The sequence was obtained from an adult with an advanced solid tumor such as melanoma, head and neck, liver or kidney cancer. The source material was CD4+ or CD8+ T cells sorted from blood, sampled in a trial of the OX40 agonist ivuxolimab.

The CDR3 spells CASSLRMNTEAFF. DNA of the CDR3: TGTGCCAGCAGCTTACGGATGAACACTGAAGCTTTCTTT. This chain uses TRBV7-9 with TRBJ1-1; no definite D call. This CDR3 spans 13 amino acids. CDR1 and CDR2 (germline): SEHNR, FQNEAQ (reference sequence). The V end lost 2 bases, the J end lost 0 bases, and 4 bases lay between the germline ends.